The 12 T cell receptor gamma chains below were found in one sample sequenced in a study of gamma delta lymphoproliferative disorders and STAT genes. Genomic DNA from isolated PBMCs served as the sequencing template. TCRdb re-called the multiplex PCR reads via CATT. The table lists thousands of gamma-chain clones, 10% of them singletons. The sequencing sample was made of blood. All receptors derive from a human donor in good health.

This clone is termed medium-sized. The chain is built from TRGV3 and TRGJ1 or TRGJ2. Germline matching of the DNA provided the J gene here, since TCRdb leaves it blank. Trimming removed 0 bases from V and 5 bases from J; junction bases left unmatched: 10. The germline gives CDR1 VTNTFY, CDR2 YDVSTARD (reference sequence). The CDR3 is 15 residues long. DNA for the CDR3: TGTGCCACCTGGGACAGGCAAAGGGGAGATTATAAGAAACTCTTT. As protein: CATWDRQRGDYKKLF.

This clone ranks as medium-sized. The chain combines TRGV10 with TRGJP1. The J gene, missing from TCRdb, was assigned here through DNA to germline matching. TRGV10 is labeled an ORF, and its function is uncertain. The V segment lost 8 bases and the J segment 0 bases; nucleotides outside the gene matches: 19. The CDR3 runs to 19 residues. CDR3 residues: CAAWDPRPNGDTTGWFKIF. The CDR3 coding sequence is TGTGCTGCGTGGGACCCCCGACCGAATGGGGATACCACTGGTTGGTTCAAGATATTT.

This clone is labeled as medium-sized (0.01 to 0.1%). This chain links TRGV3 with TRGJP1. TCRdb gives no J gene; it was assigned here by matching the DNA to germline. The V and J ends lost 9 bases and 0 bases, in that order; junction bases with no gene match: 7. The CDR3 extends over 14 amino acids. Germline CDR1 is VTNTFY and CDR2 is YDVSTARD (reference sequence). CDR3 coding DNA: TGTGCCACCCCAAGTCATACCACTGGTTGGTTCAAGATATTT. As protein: CATPSHTTGWFKIF.

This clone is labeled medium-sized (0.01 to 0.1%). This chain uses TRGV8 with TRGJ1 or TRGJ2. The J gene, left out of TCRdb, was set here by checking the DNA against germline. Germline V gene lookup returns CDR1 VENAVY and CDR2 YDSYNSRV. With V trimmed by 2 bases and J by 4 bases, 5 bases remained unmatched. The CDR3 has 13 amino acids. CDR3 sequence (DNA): TGTGCCACCTGGGATATGGGGTATTATAAGAAACTCTTT. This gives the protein CATWDMGYYKKLF.

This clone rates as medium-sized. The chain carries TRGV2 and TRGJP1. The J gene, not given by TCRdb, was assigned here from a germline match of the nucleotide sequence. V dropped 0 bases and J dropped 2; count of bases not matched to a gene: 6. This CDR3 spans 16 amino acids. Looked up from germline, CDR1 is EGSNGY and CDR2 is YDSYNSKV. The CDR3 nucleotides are TGTGCCACCTGGGACGGGCCAGGGACCACTGGTTGGTTCAAGATATTT. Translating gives CATWDGPGTTGWFKIF.

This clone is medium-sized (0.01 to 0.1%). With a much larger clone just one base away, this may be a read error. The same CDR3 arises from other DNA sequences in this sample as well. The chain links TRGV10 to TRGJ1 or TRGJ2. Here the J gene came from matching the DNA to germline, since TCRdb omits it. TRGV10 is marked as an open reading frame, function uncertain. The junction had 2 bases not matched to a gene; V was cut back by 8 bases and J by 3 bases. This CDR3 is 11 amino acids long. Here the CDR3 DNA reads TGTGCTGCGTGGGTTTATTATAAGAAACTCTTT. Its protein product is CAAWVYYKKLF.

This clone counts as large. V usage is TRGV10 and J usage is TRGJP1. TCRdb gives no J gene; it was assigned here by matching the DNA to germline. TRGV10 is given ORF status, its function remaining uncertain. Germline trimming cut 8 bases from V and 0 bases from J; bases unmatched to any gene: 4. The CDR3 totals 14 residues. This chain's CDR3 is CAAWVYTTGWFKIF. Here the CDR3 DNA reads TGTGCTGCGTGGGTCTATACCACTGGTTGGTTCAAGATATTT.

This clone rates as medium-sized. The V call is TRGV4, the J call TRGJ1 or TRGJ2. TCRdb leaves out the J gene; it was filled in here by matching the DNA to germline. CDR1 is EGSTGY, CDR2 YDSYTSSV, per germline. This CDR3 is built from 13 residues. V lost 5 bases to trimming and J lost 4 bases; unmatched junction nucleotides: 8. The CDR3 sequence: CATWGRAYYKKLF. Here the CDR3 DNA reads TGTGCCACCTGGGGGAGGGCCTATTATAAGAAACTCTTT.

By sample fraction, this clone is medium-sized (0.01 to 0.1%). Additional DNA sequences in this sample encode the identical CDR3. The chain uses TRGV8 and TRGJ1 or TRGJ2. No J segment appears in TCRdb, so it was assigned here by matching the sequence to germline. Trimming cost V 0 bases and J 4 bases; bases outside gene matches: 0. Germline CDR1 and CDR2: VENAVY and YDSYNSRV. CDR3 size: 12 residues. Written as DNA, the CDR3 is TGTGCCACCTGGGATAGGTATTATAAGAAACTCTTT. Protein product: CATWDRYYKKLF.

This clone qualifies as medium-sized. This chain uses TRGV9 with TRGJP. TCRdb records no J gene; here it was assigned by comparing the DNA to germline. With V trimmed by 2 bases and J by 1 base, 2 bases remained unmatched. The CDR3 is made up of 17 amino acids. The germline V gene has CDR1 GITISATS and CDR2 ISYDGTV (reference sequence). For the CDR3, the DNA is TGTGCCTTGTGGGAGGGGGGGCAAGAGTTGGGCAAAAAAATCAAGGTATTT. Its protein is CALWEGGQELGKKIKVF.

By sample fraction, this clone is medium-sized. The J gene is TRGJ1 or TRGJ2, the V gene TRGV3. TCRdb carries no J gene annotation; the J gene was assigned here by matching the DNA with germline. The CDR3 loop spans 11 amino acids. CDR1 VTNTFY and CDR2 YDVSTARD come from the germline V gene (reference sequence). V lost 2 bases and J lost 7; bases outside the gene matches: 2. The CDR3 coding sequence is TGTGCCACCTGGGACAAATATAAGAAACTCTTT. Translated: CATWDKYKKLF.

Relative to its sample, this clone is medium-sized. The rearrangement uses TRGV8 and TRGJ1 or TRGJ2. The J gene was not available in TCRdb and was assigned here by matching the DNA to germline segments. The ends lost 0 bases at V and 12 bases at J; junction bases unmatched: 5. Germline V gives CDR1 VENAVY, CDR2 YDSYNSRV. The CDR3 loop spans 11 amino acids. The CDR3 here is CATWDRPRKLF. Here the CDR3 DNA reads TGTGCCACCTGGGATAGGCCGAGGAAACTCTTT.